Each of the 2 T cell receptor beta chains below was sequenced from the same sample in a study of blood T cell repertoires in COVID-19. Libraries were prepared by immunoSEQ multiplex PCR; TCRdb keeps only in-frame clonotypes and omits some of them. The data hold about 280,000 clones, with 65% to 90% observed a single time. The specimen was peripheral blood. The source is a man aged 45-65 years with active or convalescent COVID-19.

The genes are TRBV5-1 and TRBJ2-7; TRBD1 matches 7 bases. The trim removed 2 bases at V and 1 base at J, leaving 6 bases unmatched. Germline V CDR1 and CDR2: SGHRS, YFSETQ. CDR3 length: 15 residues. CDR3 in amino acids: CASSFNSGQSYEQYF. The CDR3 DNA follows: TGCGCCAGCAGCTTCAACTCGGGACAGTCCTACGAGCAGTACTTC.

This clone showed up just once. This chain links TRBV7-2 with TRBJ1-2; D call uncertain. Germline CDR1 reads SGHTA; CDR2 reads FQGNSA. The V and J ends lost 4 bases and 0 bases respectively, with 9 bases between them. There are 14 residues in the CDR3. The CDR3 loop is CASSSDLANYGYTF. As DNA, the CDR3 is TGTGCCAGCAGCTCCGACTTGGCTAACTATGGCTACACCTTC.